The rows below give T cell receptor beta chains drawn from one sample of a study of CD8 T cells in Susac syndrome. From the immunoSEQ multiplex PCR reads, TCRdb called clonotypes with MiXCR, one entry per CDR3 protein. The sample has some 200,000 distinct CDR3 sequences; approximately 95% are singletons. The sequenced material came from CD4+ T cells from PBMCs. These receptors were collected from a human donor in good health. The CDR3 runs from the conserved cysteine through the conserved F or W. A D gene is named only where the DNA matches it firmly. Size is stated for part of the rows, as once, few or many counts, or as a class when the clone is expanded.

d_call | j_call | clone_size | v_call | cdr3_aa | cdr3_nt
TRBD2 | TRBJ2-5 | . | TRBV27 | CASSLTSALGTQYF | TGTGCCAGCAGTTTGACTAGCGCTTTGGGGACCCAGTACTTC
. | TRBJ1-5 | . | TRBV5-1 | CASSLEGFSNQPQHF | TGCGCCAGCAGCTTGGAGGGGTTCAGCAATCAGCCCCAGCATTTT
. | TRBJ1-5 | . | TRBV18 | CASSPGTQGQPQHF | TGTGCCAGCTCACCCGGAACCCAGGGGCAGCCCCAGCATTTT
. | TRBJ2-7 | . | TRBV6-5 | CASRRGYEQYF | TGTGCCAGCAGGCGAGGGTACGAGCAGTACTTC
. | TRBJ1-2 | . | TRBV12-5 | CASGSGAGYYGYTF | TGTGCTAGTGGTTCGGGCGCGGGGTACTATGGCTACACCTTC
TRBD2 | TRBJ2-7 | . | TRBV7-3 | CASSLNPAGGAEQYF | TGTGCCAGCAGCTTAAACCCAGCGGGAGGGGCCGAGCAGTACTTC
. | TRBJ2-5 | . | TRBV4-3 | CASSLQSGGETQYF | TGCGCCAGCAGCCTCCAATCGGGCGGAGAGACCCAGTACTTC
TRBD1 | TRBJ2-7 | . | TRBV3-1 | CASSLGQGLGEQYF | TGTGCCAGCAGCCTTGGACAGGGTCTTGGCGAGCAGTACTTC
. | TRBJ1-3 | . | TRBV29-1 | CSVVIGATGNTIYF | TGCAGCGTTGTAATTGGGGCAACTGGAAACACCATATATTTT
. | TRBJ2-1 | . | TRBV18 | CASSPPATHNEQFF | TGTGCCAGCTCACCACCTGCCACCCACAATGAGCAGTTCTTC
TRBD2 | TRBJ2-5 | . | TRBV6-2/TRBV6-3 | CASSTGTSGRRRETQYF | TGTGCCAGCAGCACCGGGACTAGCGGGAGGAGGCGGGAGACCCAGTACTTC
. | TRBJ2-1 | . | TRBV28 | CASRRPGTPRDEQFF | TGTGCCAGCAGGAGACCCGGGACCCCTAGGGATGAGCAGTTCTTC
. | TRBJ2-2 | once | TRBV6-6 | CASSLTWVGELFF | TGTGCCAGCAGCCTGACTTGGGTCGGGGAGCTGTTTTTT
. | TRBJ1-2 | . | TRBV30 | CAWSFQRGGYGYTF | TGTGCCTGGAGTTTCCAAAGGGGCGGCTATGGCTACACCTTC
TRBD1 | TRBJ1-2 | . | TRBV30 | CAWSVGTDYGYTF | TGTGCCTGGAGTGTCGGGACAGACTATGGCTACACCTTC
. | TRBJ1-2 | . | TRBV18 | CASSKEDRGYGYTF | TGTGCCAGCTCCAAAGAGGACAGAGGCTATGGCTACACCTTC
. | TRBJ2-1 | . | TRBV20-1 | CSAGDGEQFF | TGCAGTGCTGGGGACGGGGAGCAGTTCTTC
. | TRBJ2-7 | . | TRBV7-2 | CASSFVLTYEQYF | TGTGCCAGCAGCTTTGTACTAACCTACGAGCAGTACTTC
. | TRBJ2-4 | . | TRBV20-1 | CSARDLTENIQYF | TGCAGTGCTAGAGATCTCACTGAGAACATTCAGTACTTC
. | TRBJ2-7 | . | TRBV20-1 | CSASGLSSSYEQYF | TGCAGTGCTAGTGGACTGTCGAGCTCCTACGAGCAGTACTTC
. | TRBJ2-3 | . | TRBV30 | CAWNRDGSTDTQYF | TGTGCCTGGAATAGGGACGGATCCACAGATACGCAGTATTTT
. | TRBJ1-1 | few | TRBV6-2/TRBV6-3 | CASSLQGMNTEAFF | TGTGCCAGCAGCTTACAGGGTATGAACACTGAAGCTTTCTTT
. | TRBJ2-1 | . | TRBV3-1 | CASSQGSLGGFF | TGTGCCAGCAGCCAAGGGAGTCTAGGAGGTTTCTTC